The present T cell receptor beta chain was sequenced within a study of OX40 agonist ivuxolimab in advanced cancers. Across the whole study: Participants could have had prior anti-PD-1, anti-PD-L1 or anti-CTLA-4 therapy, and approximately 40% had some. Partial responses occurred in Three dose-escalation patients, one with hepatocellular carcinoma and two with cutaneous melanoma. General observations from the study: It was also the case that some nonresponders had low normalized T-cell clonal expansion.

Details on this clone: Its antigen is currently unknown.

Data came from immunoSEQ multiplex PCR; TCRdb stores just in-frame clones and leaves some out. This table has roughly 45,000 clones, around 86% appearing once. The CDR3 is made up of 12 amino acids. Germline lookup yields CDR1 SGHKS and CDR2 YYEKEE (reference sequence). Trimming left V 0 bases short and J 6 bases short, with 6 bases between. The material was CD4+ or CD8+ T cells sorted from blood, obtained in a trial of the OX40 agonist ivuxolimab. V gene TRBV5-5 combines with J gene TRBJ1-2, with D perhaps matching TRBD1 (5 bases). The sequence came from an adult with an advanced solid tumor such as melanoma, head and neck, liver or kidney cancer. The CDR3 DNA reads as TGTGCCAGCAGCTTGGTGGGGCATGGCTACACCTTC. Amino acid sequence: CASSLVGHGYTF.